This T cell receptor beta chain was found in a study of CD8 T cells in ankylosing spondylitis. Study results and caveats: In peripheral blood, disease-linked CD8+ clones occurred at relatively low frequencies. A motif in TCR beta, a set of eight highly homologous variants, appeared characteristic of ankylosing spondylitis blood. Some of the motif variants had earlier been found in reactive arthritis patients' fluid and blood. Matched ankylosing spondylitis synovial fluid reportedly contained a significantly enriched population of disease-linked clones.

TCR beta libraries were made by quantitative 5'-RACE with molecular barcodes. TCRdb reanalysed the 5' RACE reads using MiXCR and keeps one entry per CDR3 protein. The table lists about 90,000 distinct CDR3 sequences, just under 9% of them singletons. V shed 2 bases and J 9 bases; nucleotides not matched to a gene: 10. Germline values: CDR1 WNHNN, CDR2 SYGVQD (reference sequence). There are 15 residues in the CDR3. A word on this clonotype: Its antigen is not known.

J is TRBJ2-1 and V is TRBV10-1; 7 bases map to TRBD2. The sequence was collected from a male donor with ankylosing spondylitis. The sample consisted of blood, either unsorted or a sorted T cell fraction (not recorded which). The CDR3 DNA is TGCGCCAGCAGTGAGATTCTAGCGGATCGGTCTGAGCAGTTCTTC. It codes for CASSEILADRSEQFF.